These 17 T cell receptor beta chains share one sample of origin, sequenced in a study of beta chain features in type 1 diabetes. Reverse transcribing all isolated RNA meant expressed TCRB transcripts were sequenced. The method was immunoSEQ multiplex PCR; TCRdb's version includes in-frame clones alone and lacks a portion of them. The sample lists some 410,000 clones, 11% to 15% occurring once. Sequenced material: naive CD4+ T cells from blood. These receptors came from a man younger than 45 in good health.

The CDR3 DNA reads as TGTGCCAGCAGCTTAACAGCGGGAGGAACTCAAGAGACCCAGTACTTC. It is translated as CASSLTAGGTQETQYF. V gene TRBV5-6 combines with J gene TRBJ2-5, with 9 bases matching TRBD2. J lost 2 bases, V lost 2 bases, and 7 bases had no gene match. The length of the CDR3 is 16 residues. Germline lookup yields CDR1 SGHDT and CDR2 YYEEEE.

The table lists this clone with many counts. The chain recombines TRBV30 with TRBJ1-4, with TRBD1 matching 7 bases. The CDR3 totals 15 residues. CDR1 and CDR2 (germline): GTSNPN, SVGIG (reference sequence). V dropped 3 bases and J dropped 8; count of bases not matched to a gene: 12. CDR3 nucleotides: TGTGCCTGGAGCCATAGGGGGCGTGAGGCCGAAAAACTGTTTTTT. Encoded protein: CAWSHRGREAEKLFF.

This clone was detected only a few times. The rearrangement uses TRBV6-4 and TRBJ2-1, with unresolved D. Trimming removed 4 bases from V and 2 bases from J, with 9 bases in between. The CDR3 length is 14 residues. Germline CDR1 is MRHNA and CDR2 is SNTAGT. In DNA form, the CDR3 reads TGTGCCAGCAGTGTGGAGACAACCTACAATGAGCAGTTCTTC. Its translation is CASSVETTYNEQFF.

In its sample, this clone was seen a few times. The chain has TRBV4-3 and TRBJ2-6; D remains ambiguous. Looked up from germline, CDR1 is LGHNA and CDR2 is YSLEER. The V end lost 1 base, the J end lost 2 bases, and 0 bases lay between the germline ends. The CDR3 has 13 residues. CDR3 loop: CASSQAGANVLTF. CDR3 nucleotide sequence: TGCGCCAGCAGCCAAGCTGGGGCCAACGTCCTGACTTTC.

This clone has only a few counts. As DNA, the CDR3 is TGTGCCTGGAGTGTAAGACTAGCGAATTACAATGAGCAGTTCTTC. Its protein product is CAWSVRLANYNEQFF. V is TRBV30 and J is TRBJ2-1, with 8 nucleotides matching TRBD2. The CDR3 has 15 residues. Trimming cost V 0 bases and J 4 bases; bases outside gene matches: 5. Per germline, CDR1 GTSNPN and CDR2 SVGIG (reference sequence).

This clone came up many times. CDR3 loop: CASSLLRGPAETQYF. For the CDR3, the DNA is TGTGCCAGCAGCTTACTTCGGGGGCCCGCAGAGACCCAGTACTTC. The chain is built from TRBV13 and TRBJ2-5; possibly TRBD1 or TRBD2 for D (6 bases each). V lost 2 bases and J lost 4, with 14 bases in between. Germline assignment: CDR1 PRHDT and CDR2 FYEKMQ (reference sequence). The CDR3 is made up of 15 amino acids.

A remark on this clone: Distinct nucleotide sequences in the sample also encode this CDR3. The chain links TRBV29-1 to TRBJ2-5; 9 positions agree with TRBD1. V lost 7 bases and J lost 4; bases outside the gene matches: 4. Looked up from germline, CDR1 is SQVTM and CDR2 is ANQGSEA. The CDR3 is made up of 12 amino acids. The CDR3 loop is CSGGQGGETQYF. Written as DNA, the CDR3 is TGCAGCGGGGGACAGGGAGGAGAGACCCAGTACTTC.

This clone was detected many times. The CDR3 coding sequence is TGCAGCGTTAACTTCAGGGCGGGGGAGCAGTACTTC. Protein sequence: CSVNFRAGEQYF. This chain uses TRBV29-1 with TRBJ2-7, with D perhaps TRBD2 (6 bases). Between the trimmed V and J ends, which lost 5 bases and 7 bases, there was a span of 15 bases. The V gene's germline CDR1 is SQVTM and CDR2 ANQGSEA. CDR3 length: 12 amino acids.

In DNA, the CDR3 is TGTGCCAGCAGTAGAGGGACAGGGGACGCCATTCAGTACTTC. Translated, it gives CASSRGTGDAIQYF. This chain uses TRBV6-5 with TRBJ2-4, with TRBD1 matching over 10 bases. Unmatched junction bases numbered 7, after V lost 5 bases and J lost 9 bases. Germline assignment: CDR1 MNHEY and CDR2 SVGAGI. The CDR3 totals 14 residues.

The chain combines TRBV4-2 with TRBJ1-1; D is undetermined. The germline CDR1 and CDR2 sequences are LGHNA and YNFKEQ. The CDR3 covers 12 residues. V lost 1 base, J lost 11 bases, and 11 bases lay in between. DNA for the CDR3: TGTGCCAGCAGCCAAGGGCCCTCGGCGGCTTTCTTT. The encoded protein is CASSQGPSAAFF.

The chain has TRBV7-2 and TRBJ2-5, with 10 bases identical to TRBD1. Germline V lookup: CDR1 SGHTA, CDR2 FQGNSA. Trimming at V came to 1 base and at J to 4 bases, leaving 15 bases not matched to a gene. The CDR3 has 19 residues. This chain's CDR3 is CASSLGWLMGTGVGETQYF. CDR3 DNA sequence: TGTGCCAGCAGCTTAGGGTGGCTTATGGGGACAGGGGTGGGAGAGACCCAGTACTTC.

This clone occurred a few times. The chain joins TRBV7-6 to TRBJ2-3; TRBD1 matches 7 bases. The CDR3 has 14 residues. Germline lookup yields CDR1 SGHVS and CDR2 FNYEAQ. J gave up 3 bases and V 5 bases, and 5 bases lay outside the gene matches. The CDR3: CASSEHRGTDTQYF. The CDR3 nucleotides read TGTGCCAGCAGCGAGCACAGGGGTACAGATACGCAGTATTTT.

Here the CDR3 DNA reads TGTGCCAGCAGCGTAGGGACTAGCGGACGAAACAATGAGCAGTTCTTC. It is translated as CASSVGTSGRNNEQFF. This rearrangement joins TRBV9 to TRBJ2-1, with 10 bases that match TRBD2. Trimming at V came to 0 bases and at J to 5 bases, leaving 5 bases not matched to a gene. CDR3 length: 16 residues. CDR1 SGDLS and CDR2 YYNGEE come from the germline V gene.

The CDR3 loop reads CASSARNGELFF. The CDR3 DNA reads TGTGCCAGTAGTGCTCGTAACGGGGAGCTGTTTTTT. V and J are TRBV19 and TRBJ2-2, with D uncertain. V lost 5 bases and J 7 bases, leaving 8 bases between the germline ends. CDR1 and CDR2 from the germline V gene are LNHDA and SQIVND (reference sequence). CDR3 length equals 12 residues.

The chain recombines TRBV29-1 with TRBJ1-4; TRBD1 might be the D (6 bases). From germline, CDR1 is SQVTM and CDR2 ANQGSEA. Trimming stripped 6 bases from V and 5 bases from J, with 10 bases between. CDR3 length: 12 amino acids. The CDR3, as DNA: TGCAGCGTCGTAGGGGGGAATGAAAAACTGTTTTTT. Translation: CSVVGGNEKLFF.

This clone was observed a few times. The V gene is TRBV29-1, the J gene TRBJ2-3; 8 bases map to TRBD2. Trimming at V came to 4 bases and at J to 0 bases, leaving 6 bases not matched to a gene. CDR3 length equals 15 residues. CDR1 SQVTM and CDR2 ANQGSEA come from the germline V gene. CDR3 in DNA: TGCAGCGTTGTCCGAGTAGCGGGGAGCACAGATACGCAGTATTTT. Protein: CSVVRVAGSTDTQYF.

This chain joins TRBV7-6 and TRBJ2-2; 9 bases align to TRBD1. The CDR3 spans 18 residues. V was clipped by 4 bases and J by 4 bases; unmatched bases: 13. Germline V gene sequence: CDR1 SGHVS, CDR2 FNYEAQ. The CDR3 loop is CASSSVRDRVSSTGELFF. In nucleotides, the CDR3 is TGTGCCAGCAGCTCAGTCCGGGACAGGGTCTCGAGCACCGGGGAGCTGTTTTTT. Full variable domain (outside the CDR3, taken from reference TRBV7-6 and TRBJ2-2): GAGVSQSPRYKVTKRGQDVALRCDPISGHVSLYWYRQALGQGPEFLTYFNYEAQQDKSGLPNDRFSAERPEGSISTLTIQRTEQRDSAMYRCASSSVRDRVSSTGELFFGEGSRLTVL.